This T cell receptor beta chain was sequenced during a study of T-cell reconstitution after alpha-beta-depleted transplantation in children. Study-level findings and limits: As was reported, about two months after transplant, alpha-beta T cells came from several hundred expanded graft clones.

The library targeted TCRbeta and was prepared with unique molecular identifiers. TCRdb passed the PCR reads through MiXCR, listing each CDR3 protein once. The data show 530,000 or so distinct CDR3 sequences, 27% seen once. Remarks on this clonotype: Its antigen remains unknown.

After removal of 2 bases from V and 8 bases from J, the junction contained 10 bases not matched to a gene. The germline gives CDR1 SGHKS, CDR2 YYEKEE (reference sequence). This CDR3 is built from 16 residues. The sample in question was PBMCs, obtained before TCRalphabeta/CD19-depleted stem cell transplant. This receptor was taken from a boy younger than two with Wiskott-Aldrich syndrome, due to receive a stem cell transplant. The chain combines TRBV5-5 with TRBJ2-1; 10 bases are a match to TRBD2. In DNA form, the CDR3 reads TGTGCCAGCAGCTTCTCTTCTAGCGGGAGTTACTATGAGCAGTTCTTC. Translation: CASSFSSSGSYYEQFF.